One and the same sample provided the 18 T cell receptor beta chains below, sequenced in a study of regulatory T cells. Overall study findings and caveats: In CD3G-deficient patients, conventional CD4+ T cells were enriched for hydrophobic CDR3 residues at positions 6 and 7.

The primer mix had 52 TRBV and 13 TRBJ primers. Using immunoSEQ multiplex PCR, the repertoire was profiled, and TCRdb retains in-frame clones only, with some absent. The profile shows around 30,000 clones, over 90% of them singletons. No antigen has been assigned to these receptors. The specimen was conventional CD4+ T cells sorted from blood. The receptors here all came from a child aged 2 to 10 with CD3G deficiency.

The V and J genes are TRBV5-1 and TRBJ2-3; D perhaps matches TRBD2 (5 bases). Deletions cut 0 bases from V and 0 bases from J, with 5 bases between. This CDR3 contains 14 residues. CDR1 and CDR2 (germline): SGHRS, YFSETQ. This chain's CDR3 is CASSLERSTDTQYF. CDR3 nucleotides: TGCGCCAGCAGCTTGGAGCGGAGCACAGATACGCAGTATTTT.

CDR3 nucleotides: TGTGCCAGCAGCTCTCCGGGACAGGTCCACGAGCAGTACTTC. Protein: CASSSPGQVHEQYF. This chain links TRBV28 with TRBJ2-7, with 8 bases lining up with TRBD1. This CDR3 spans 14 amino acids. The J segment lost 5 bases and the V segment lost 6 bases, leaving 9 bases of the junction unmatched. The germline V gene has CDR1 MDHEN and CDR2 SYDVKM. Using reference TRBV28 and TRBJ2-7 for the parts outside the CDR3, the full variable domain is DVKVTQSSRYLVKRTGEKVFLECVQDMDHENMFWYRQDPGLGLRLIYFSYDVKMKEKGDIPEGYSVSREKKERFSLILESASTNQTSMYLCASSSPGQVHEQYFGPGTRLTVT.

The CDR3 protein is CASSEPRRPTAGEQYF. CDR3 coding DNA: TGTGCCAGCAGTGAGCCCCGCCGTCCGACAGCGGGGGAGCAGTACTTC. The V gene is TRBV28, the J gene TRBJ2-7, with 7 bases that match TRBD2. The germline gives CDR1 MDHEN, CDR2 SYDVKM. The CDR3 covers 16 residues. The trim removed 5 bases at V and 7 bases at J, leaving 17 bases unmatched.

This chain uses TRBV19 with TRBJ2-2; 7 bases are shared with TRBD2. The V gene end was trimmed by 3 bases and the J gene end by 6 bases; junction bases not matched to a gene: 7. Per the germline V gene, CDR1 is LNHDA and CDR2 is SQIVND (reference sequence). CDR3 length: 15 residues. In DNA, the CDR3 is TGTGCCAGTAGTATCGGCGGGAGTATCGCCGGGGAGCTGTTTTTT. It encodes CASSIGGSIAGELFF.

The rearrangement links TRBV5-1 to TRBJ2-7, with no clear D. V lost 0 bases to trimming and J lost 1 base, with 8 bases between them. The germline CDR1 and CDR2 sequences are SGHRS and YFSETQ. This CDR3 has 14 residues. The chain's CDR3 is CASSLDAVSYEQYF. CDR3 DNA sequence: TGCGCCAGCAGCTTGGATGCAGTATCCTACGAGCAGTACTTC.

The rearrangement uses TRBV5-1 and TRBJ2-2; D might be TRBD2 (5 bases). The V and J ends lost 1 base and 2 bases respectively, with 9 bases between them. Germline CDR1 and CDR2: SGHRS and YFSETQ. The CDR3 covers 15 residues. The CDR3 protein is CASSLWLANTGELFF. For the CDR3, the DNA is TGCGCCAGCAGCTTGTGGCTAGCCAACACCGGGGAGCTGTTTTTT. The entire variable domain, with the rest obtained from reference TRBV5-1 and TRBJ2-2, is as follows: KAGVTQTPRYLIKTRGQQVTLSCSPISGHRSVSWYQQTPGQGLQFLFEYFSETQRNKGNFPGRFSGRQFSNSRSEMNVSTLELGDSALYLCASSLWLANTGELFFGEGSRLTVL.

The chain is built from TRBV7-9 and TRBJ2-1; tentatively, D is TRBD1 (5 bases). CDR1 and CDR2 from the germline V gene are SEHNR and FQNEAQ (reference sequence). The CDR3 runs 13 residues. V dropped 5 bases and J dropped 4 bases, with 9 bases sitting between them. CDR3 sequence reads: CASSLDSYNEQFF. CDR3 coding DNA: TGTGCCAGCAGCCTCGACAGTTACAATGAGCAGTTCTTC.

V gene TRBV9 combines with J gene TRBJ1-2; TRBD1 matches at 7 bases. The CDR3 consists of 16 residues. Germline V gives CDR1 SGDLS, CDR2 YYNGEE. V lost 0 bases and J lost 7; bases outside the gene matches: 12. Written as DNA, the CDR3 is TGTGCCAGCAGCGTAGGGTTCAGGGTACAGGGGAGTGGCTACACCTTC. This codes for CASSVGFRVQGSGYTF.

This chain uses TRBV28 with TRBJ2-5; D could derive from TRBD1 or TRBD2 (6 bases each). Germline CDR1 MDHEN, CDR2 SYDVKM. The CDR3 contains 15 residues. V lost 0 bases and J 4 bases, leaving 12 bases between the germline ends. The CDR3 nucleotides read TGTGCCAGCAGTTTATGGGGGGGCTCGGGAGAGACCCAGTACTTC. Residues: CASSLWGGSGETQYF.

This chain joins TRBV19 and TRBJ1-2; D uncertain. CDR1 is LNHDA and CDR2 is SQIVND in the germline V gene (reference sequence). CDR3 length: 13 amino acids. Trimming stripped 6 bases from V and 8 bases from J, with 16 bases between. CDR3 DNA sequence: TGTGCCAGTAGAGGAGAAAATAACAGAGGCTACACCTTC. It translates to CASRGENNRGYTF.

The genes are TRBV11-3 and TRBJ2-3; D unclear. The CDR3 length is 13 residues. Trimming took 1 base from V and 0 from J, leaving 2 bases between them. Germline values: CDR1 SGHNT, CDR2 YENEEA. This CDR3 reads CASSLGSTDTQYF. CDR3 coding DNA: TGTGCCAGCAGCTTAGGCAGCACAGATACGCAGTATTTT.

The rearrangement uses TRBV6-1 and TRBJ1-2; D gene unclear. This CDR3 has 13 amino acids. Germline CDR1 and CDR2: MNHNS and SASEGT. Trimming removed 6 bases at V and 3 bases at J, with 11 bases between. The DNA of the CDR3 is TGTGCCAGCAGCCGGCAGAACCACTATGGCTACACCTTC. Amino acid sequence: CASSRQNHYGYTF.

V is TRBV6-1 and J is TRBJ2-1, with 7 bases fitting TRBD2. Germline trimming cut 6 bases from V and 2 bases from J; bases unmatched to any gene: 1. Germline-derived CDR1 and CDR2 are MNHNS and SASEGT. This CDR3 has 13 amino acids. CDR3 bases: TGTGCCAGCAGGCGGGAGACCTACAATGAGCAGTTCTTC. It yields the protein CASRRETYNEQFF.

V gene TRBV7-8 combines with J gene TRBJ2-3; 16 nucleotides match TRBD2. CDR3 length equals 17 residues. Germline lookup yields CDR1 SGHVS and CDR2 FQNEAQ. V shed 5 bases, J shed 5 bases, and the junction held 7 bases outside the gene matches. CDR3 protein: CASSPGTSGRGRDTQYF. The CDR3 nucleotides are TGTGCCAGCAGCCCCGGGACTAGCGGGAGGGGGAGAGATACGCAGTATTTT.

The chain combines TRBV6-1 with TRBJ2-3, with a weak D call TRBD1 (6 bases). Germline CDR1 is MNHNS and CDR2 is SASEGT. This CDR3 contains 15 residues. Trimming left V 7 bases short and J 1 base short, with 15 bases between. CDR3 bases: TGTGCCAGCATCAAAATCAGGGGCGGCACAGATACGCAGTATTTT. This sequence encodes CASIKIRGGTDTQYF.

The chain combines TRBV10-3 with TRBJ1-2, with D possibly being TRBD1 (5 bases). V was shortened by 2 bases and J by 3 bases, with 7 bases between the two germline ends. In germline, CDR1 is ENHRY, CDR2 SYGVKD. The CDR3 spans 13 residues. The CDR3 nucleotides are TGTGCCATCAGTGAGGGGACTGACTATGGCTACACCTTC. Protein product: CAISEGTDYGYTF.

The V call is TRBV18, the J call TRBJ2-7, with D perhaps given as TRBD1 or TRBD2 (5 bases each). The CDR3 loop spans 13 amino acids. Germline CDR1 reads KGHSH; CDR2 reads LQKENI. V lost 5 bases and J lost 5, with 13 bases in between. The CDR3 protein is CASSIRDGDEQYF. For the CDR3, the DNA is TGTGCCAGCTCAATCAGGGACGGAGACGAGCAGTACTTC.

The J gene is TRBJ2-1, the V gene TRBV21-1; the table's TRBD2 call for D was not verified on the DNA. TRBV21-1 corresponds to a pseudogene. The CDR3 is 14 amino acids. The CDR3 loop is CASSAGLAANEQFF. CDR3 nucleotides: TGTGCCAGCAGCGCGGGACTAGCGGCCAATGAGCAGTTCTTC.